The 24 T cell receptor beta chains below were found in one sample sequenced in a study of early T cells in non-severe SARS-CoV-2 infection. TCRdb re-analysed the 5' RACE reads in MiXCR, keeping a single row per CDR3 protein. The table has about 50,000 distinct CDR3 sequences, over 9.5% seen once; the top ten hold around 6%. The sequencing input was whole blood. The receptors here all came from an adult who was a healthcare worker with PCR-confirmed SARS-CoV-2 infection or an uninfected control (not recorded which).

This clonotype has only one observation. The chain is built from TRBV20-1 and TRBJ2-7, with 8 nucleotides matching TRBD2. The CDR3 has 15 amino acids. Per the germline V gene, CDR1 is DFQATT and CDR2 is SNEGSKA (reference sequence). The V segment lost 2 bases and the J segment 2 bases; nucleotides outside the gene matches: 8. The CDR3 sequence is CSARTSGSLAYEQYF. CDR3 DNA sequence: TGCAGTGCTAGAACAAGCGGGAGTCTGGCCTACGAGCAGTACTTC.

This clonotype was observed at least ten times. This sequence joins TRBV2 and TRBJ2-5; D gene uncertain. The CDR3 sequence is 14 residues long. V was clipped by 6 bases and J by 1 base, with 12 bases between them. Germline V gene data show CDR1 as SNHLY and CDR2 as FYNNEI. As DNA, the CDR3 is TGTGCCAGCAGCGGACCGATGGGCCAAGAGACCCAGTACTTC. Its protein product is CASSGPMGQETQYF.

A few counts support this clonotype. The J gene is TRBJ1-6, the V gene TRBV6-5, with D possibly being TRBD1 (5 bases). This CDR3 is 12 amino acids long. V lost 6 bases to trimming and J lost 8 bases, with 8 bases between them. Germline V gene lookup returns CDR1 MNHEY and CDR2 SVGAGI. This CDR3 reads CASRGGYSPLHF. CDR3 bases: TGTGCCAGCAGGGGGGGGTATTCACCCCTCCACTTT.

The table lists this clonotype with many counts. The V gene is TRBV21-1, the J gene TRBJ2-4; the D segment call TRBD1 is taken from the table without a DNA check. TRBV21-1 is labeled a pseudogene. The CDR3 length is 15 residues. The CDR3 region has the DNA TGTGCCAGCAGCCCCCTTAGCCGGGGCAAAAACATTCAGTACTTC. Translated, it gives CASSPLSRGKNIQYF.

In its sample, this clonotype was seen a few times. This chain joins TRBV12-3 or TRBV12-4 and TRBJ1-1, with D unclear. CDR3 length: 15 residues. Trimming removed 0 bases from V and 4 bases from J, with 12 bases in between. The CDR3 DNA reads TGTGCCAGCAGTTTAGCGGACGGCTTCGGCACTGAAGCTTTCTTT. The encoded protein is CASSLADGFGTEAFF.

This chain uses TRBV20-1 with TRBJ1-2, with D unclear. Per germline, CDR1 DFQATT and CDR2 SNEGSKA (reference sequence). This CDR3 region has 11 residues. The V and J ends lost 2 bases and 4 bases respectively, with 5 bases between them. DNA for the CDR3: TGCAGTGCTAGACAGACCTATGGCTACACCTTC. This sequence encodes CSARQTYGYTF.

The rearrangement uses TRBV29-1 and TRBJ2-1; possibly TRBD2 for D (5 bases). The length of the CDR3 is 13 residues. The V gene lost 4 bases and the J gene lost 4 bases, with 11 bases spanning the gap. Per the germline V gene, CDR1 is SQVTM and CDR2 is ANQGSEA. The CDR3 region has the DNA TGCAGCGTTGCATCCAGGACTTACAATGAGCAGTTCTTC. Protein product: CSVASRTYNEQFF.

This clonotype counts as medium-sized. The chain is built from TRBV10-3 and TRBJ2-3; D is perhaps TRBD2 (6 bases). CDR1 and CDR2 (germline): ENHRY, SYGVKD. CDR3 length equals 15 residues. Trimming stripped 4 bases from V and 1 base from J, with 12 bases between. The CDR3 sequence is CAISATSRGTDTQYF. CDR3 in DNA: TGTGCCATCAGTGCAACTAGCCGGGGCACAGATACGCAGTATTTT.

As to this clonotype: The germline gene is not matched at one end of the junction; a read error may be the cause. J is TRBJ1-3 and V is TRBV18, with D unresolved. Per germline, CDR1 KGHSH and CDR2 LQKENI. This CDR3 comprises 15 residues. CDR3 amino acids: CASSPLGSSENTIYF. The CDR3, as DNA: TGTGCCAGCTCACCTCTCGGAAGCTCTGAAAACACCATATATTTT.

This clonotype was picked up a small number of times. The chain uses TRBV7-9 and TRBJ2-2; D is uncertain. Per germline, CDR1 SEHNR and CDR2 FQNEAQ (reference sequence). This CDR3 region has 12 residues. Trimming removed 1 base from V and 14 bases from J, with 11 bases in between. CDR3 nucleotide sequence: TGTGCCAGCAGCTTAGGAGTAACAAGACTGTTTTTT. As protein: CASSLGVTRLFF.

The V gene is TRBV19, the J gene TRBJ1-5, with a tentative D call TRBD1 (6 bases). Germline CDR1 and CDR2: LNHDA and SQIVND (reference sequence). V gave up 4 bases and J gave up 5 bases, with 12 bases separating them. The CDR3 consists of 14 residues. For the CDR3, the DNA is TGTGCCAGTAGTAGCGACAGGTCCGATCAGCCCCAGCATTTT. Translation: CASSSDRSDQPQHF. Based on the CDR3 plus reference TRBV19 and TRBJ1-5, the full variable domain is DGGITQSPKYLFRKEGQNVTLSCEQNLNHDAMYWYRQDPGQGLRLIYYSQIVNDFQKGDIAEGYSVSREKKESFPLTVTSAQKNPTAFYLCASSSDRSDQPQHFGDGTRLSIL.

The gene calls are TRBV7-9 and TRBJ2-7; 8 bases line up with TRBD2. This CDR3 has 15 residues. J was trimmed by 3 bases and V by 2 bases; bases with no gene match: 6. CDR1 and CDR2 (germline): SEHNR, FQNEAQ (reference sequence). CDR3 region: CASSLSLAGFYEQYF. For the CDR3, the DNA is TGTGCCAGCAGCTTAAGCCTAGCGGGTTTCTACGAGCAGTACTTC.

This clonotype was counted ten times or more. The chain joins TRBV20-1 to TRBJ2-2, with 11 nucleotides matching TRBD1. Trimming removed 5 bases from V and 8 bases from J; junction bases left unmatched: 4. This CDR3 spans 13 amino acids. Germline CDR1 reads DFQATT; CDR2 reads SNEGSKA (reference sequence). The CDR3 DNA reads as TGCAGTGCTTGGGACAGGGGGTCTGGGGAGCTGTTTTTT. This codes for CSAWDRGSGELFF.

This clonotype was found a few times. CDR3 protein: CASSFVQGTNEQFF. The CDR3, as DNA: TGCGCCAGCAGCTTTGTACAGGGGACAAATGAGCAGTTCTTC. The rearrangement joins TRBV5-1 to TRBJ2-1, with 7 bases that match TRBD1. The CDR3 loop spans 14 amino acids. The trim removed 2 bases at V and 7 bases at J, leaving 6 bases unmatched. Germline V lookup: CDR1 SGHRS, CDR2 YFSETQ.

In this sample, this clonotype turned up many times. The chain has TRBV3-1 and TRBJ2-7; TRBD2 might be the D (6 bases). Germline lookup yields CDR1 LGHDT and CDR2 YNNKEL (reference sequence). CDR3 length equals 16 residues. Trimming cost V 5 bases and J 3 bases, with 20 bases left between them. DNA for the CDR3: TGTGCCAGCAGCTCCCGGGACTCGAGGCTCAGCTACGAGCAGTACTTC. This translates into CASSSRDSRLSYEQYF.

This clonotype was counted only a few times. V usage is TRBV19 and J usage is TRBJ2-7; 11 bases are a match to TRBD2. V dropped 6 bases and J dropped 5; count of bases not matched to a gene: 6. CDR1 LNHDA and CDR2 SQIVND come from the germline V gene (reference sequence). CDR3 length: 14 residues. CDR3 residues: CASSDPGLADEQYF. CDR3 DNA sequence: TGTGCCAGTAGCGATCCGGGACTAGCGGACGAGCAGTACTTC.

A few counts support this clonotype. The chain is built from TRBV5-1 and TRBJ2-2, with D unresolved. Germline CDR1 is SGHRS and CDR2 is YFSETQ. The CDR3 has 13 residues. V lost 2 bases and J lost 7, with 9 bases in between. CDR3 sequence reads: CASSFRVGGELFF. The CDR3 nucleotides read TGCGCCAGCAGCTTTCGGGTAGGCGGGGAGCTGTTTTTT.

The chain joins TRBV13 to TRBJ2-4; 8 nucleotides line up with TRBD2. The junction had 8 bases not matched to a gene; V was cut back by 1 base and J by 6 bases. The V gene's germline CDR1 is PRHDT and CDR2 FYEKMQ (reference sequence). The CDR3 totals 16 residues. CDR3: CASSLDTGLAGNIQYF. The CDR3 DNA reads as TGTGCCAGCAGCTTAGATACAGGACTAGCAGGAAACATTCAGTACTTC.

This clonotype was observed many times. The chain has TRBV6-1 and TRBJ2-1, with D possibly TRBD2 on 6 matching bases. This CDR3 comprises 15 residues. Trimming stripped 2 bases from V and 1 base from J, with 9 bases between. The germline CDR1 and CDR2 sequences are MNHNS and SASEGT. CDR3 DNA: TGTGCCAGCAGTGAAAGGCGGGGTTCCTACAATGAGCAGTTCTTC. This gives the protein CASSERRGSYNEQFF.

With respect to this clonotype: An end of the junction does not agree with germline; a read error may underlie this. The chain uses TRBV3-1 and TRBJ1-6; perhaps TRBD1 as D (6 bases). Germline CDR1 and CDR2: LGHDT and YNNKEL (reference sequence). This CDR3 spans 16 amino acids. CDR3 sequence (DNA): TGTGCCAGCAGCCAAGCGGCGACAGGTTATAATTCACCCCCCCACTTT. It encodes CASSQAATGYNSPPHF.

This clonotype was recorded at least ten times. The J gene is TRBJ2-1, the V gene TRBV6-6, with 7 bases lining up with TRBD2. Per the germline V gene, CDR1 is MNHNY and CDR2 is SVGAGI (reference sequence). This CDR3 contains 17 residues. J was trimmed by 0 bases and V by 8 bases; bases with no gene match: 13. The CDR3 DNA sequence: TGTGCCAGCGAATTCCGATACGGGGGGAGCTCCTACAATGAGCAGTTCTTC. Its protein is CASEFRYGGSSYNEQFF.

This clonotype has ten or more counts. The V gene is TRBV29-1, the J gene TRBJ1-1; a possible D gene is TRBD1 (5 bases). With 7 bases removed from V and 1 base from J, the gap between germline ends came to 10 bases. The germline gives CDR1 SQVTM, CDR2 ANQGSEA. CDR3 size: 12 residues. As DNA, the CDR3 is TGCAGCGCCAGGGACCCGAACACTGAAGCTTTCTTT. This translates into CSARDPNTEAFF.

Ten or more counts support this clonotype. The chain combines TRBV18 with TRBJ2-5; D not certain. The V end lost 3 bases, the J end lost 1 base, and 6 bases lay between the germline ends. The CDR3 consists of 13 residues. Germline loops: CDR1 KGHSH, CDR2 LQKENI. The CDR3 sequence: CASSPQIQETQYF. In DNA form, the CDR3 reads TGTGCCAGCTCACCCCAAATCCAAGAGACCCAGTACTTC.

In its sample, this clonotype was seen many times. The CDR3 protein is CSANRARGNSNQPQHF. The CDR3 DNA sequence: TGCAGTGCTAACAGGGCGAGAGGTAATAGCAATCAGCCCCAGCATTTT. The chain recombines TRBV20-1 with TRBJ1-5, with D possibly matching TRBD1 (6 bases). CDR1 and CDR2 from the germline V gene are DFQATT and SNEGSKA (reference sequence). The CDR3 totals 16 residues. V lost 4 bases and J 0 bases, leaving 16 bases between the germline ends.